A single sample is the source of the 21 T cell receptor delta chains below, sequenced in a study of gamma-delta T cells after stem cell transplantation. TCRdb re-processed the RT-PCR reads via CATT. The table includes about 4,500 delta-chain clones, approximately 15% detected once. The sample comprised gamma-delta T cells. All receptors derive from a human donor. It is not recorded whose cells these are; they may come from a transplant donor.

This clone showed up just a few times. The DNA for the CDR3 is TGTGCCTTCGCCGTCTTTATACGTTATTTACTGGGGGATACAAGAAGGACCGATAAACTCATCTTT. Translated, it gives CAFAVFIRYLLGDTRRTDKLIF. The chain combines TRDV3 with TRDJ1; 12 bases line up with TRDD3. This CDR3 has 22 amino acids. The J segment lost 2 bases and the V segment lost 3 bases, leaving 28 bases of the junction unmatched. Germline V gene sequence: CDR1 TVYSNPD, CDR2 GDNSRS (reference sequence).

A remark on this clone: A much larger clone is a single base away; this may be a read error. The chain has TRAV29/DV5 and TRDJ1; 11 nucleotides line up with TRDD3. No J gene is reported in TCRdb; it was inferred here by comparing the DNA with germline. This CDR3 region has 20 residues. V gave up 3 bases and J gave up 1 base; unmatched junction bases: 20. Germline assignment: CDR1 NSMFDY and CDR2 ISSIKDK. The chain's CDR3 is CAATPDISILGDTATDKLIF. CDR3 sequence (DNA): TGTGCAGCAACGCCCGACATTAGTATTCTGGGGGATACAGCCACCGATAAACTCATCTTT.

The rearrangement joins TRDV3 to TRDJ1; the match to TRDD3 covers 7 bases. The J segment lost 11 bases and the V segment lost 1 base, leaving 25 bases of the junction unmatched. This CDR3 region has 17 residues. CDR1 is TVYSNPD, CDR2 GDNSRS, per germline (reference sequence). The CDR3 reads CAFTPRPSHYWGRGLIF. Written as DNA, the CDR3 is TGTGCCTTTACTCCGAGGCCTTCGCATTACTGGGGCCGGGGTCTCATCTTT.

This sequence joins TRDV1 and TRDJ1, with TRDD3 identical over 13 bases. The germline V gene encodes CDR1 TSWWSYY and CDR2 QGS. V dropped 1 base and J dropped 9; count of bases not matched to a gene: 23. This CDR3 comprises 21 residues. The CDR3 DNA reads TGTGCTCTTGGGGAACGAATCCGAACCTATACTGGGGGATACGCAGCGGTGGAACTCATCTTT. It translates to CALGERIRTYTGGYAAVELIF.

This clone has only a few counts. The J gene is TRDJ1, the V gene TRDV1; 10 nucleotides align to TRDD3. Trimming at V came to 2 bases and at J to 0 bases, leaving 18 bases not matched to a gene. CDR1 is TSWWSYY and CDR2 is QGS in the germline V gene. The CDR3 contains 21 residues. The CDR3 protein is CALGETAFLIATGGYTDKLIF. DNA of the CDR3: TGTGCTCTTGGGGAAACGGCCTTCCTTATCGCGACTGGGGGATACACCGATAAACTCATCTTT.

Note on this clone: A much larger clone differs by one base, so this may be a read error. This sequence joins TRDV3 and TRDJ2; possible D gene TRDD3, 5 bases. TCRdb gives no J gene; it was assigned here by matching the DNA to germline. Germline CDR1 is TVYSNPD and CDR2 is GDNSRS (reference sequence). V was cut by 0 bases and J by 10 bases, with 15 bases left in between. This CDR3 spans 13 amino acids. The CDR3 sequence: CAFRGRGAEQLFF. CDR3 bases: TGTGCCTTTAGAGGACGGGGGGCAGAACAACTCTTCTTT. The complete variable domain, with remaining parts taken from reference TRDV3 and TRDJ2, reads CDKVTQSSPDQTVASGSEVVLLCTYDTVYSNPDLFWYRIRPDYSFQFVFYGDNSRSEGADFTQGRFSVKHILTQKAFHLVISPVRTEDSATYYCAFRGRGAEQLFFGKGTQLIVEP.

The sample holds a few counts of this clone. The V call is TRDV1, the J call TRDJ1, with no clear D. The ends were cut back, 2 bases at V and 1 base at J, with 14 bases in the middle. Germline assignment: CDR1 TSWWSYY and CDR2 QGS. The CDR3 is 16 amino acids. CDR3 loop: CALGEGGVHLTDKLIF. As DNA, the CDR3 is TGTGCTCTTGGGGAAGGCGGGGTCCACCTCACCGATAAACTCATCTTT.

This clone was detected only a few times. The V gene is TRDV3, the J gene TRDJ1; 12 bases align to TRDD3. Germline-derived CDR1 and CDR2 are TVYSNPD and GDNSRS (reference sequence). J was trimmed by 2 bases and V by 4 bases; bases with no gene match: 17. The CDR3 has 18 amino acids. The CDR3 bases are TGTGCCTCTTCCCCTGGGGGATACGCAGTTTTTGTGACCGATAAACTCATCTTT. It encodes CASSPGGYAVFVTDKLIF. Complete variable domain (other parts from reference TRDV3 and TRDJ1): CDKVTQSSPDQTVASGSEVVLLCTYDTVYSNPDLFWYRIRPDYSFQFVFYGDNSRSEGADFTQGRFSVKHILTQKAFHLVISPVRTEDSATYYCASSPGGYAVFVTDKLIFGKGTRVTVEP.

This clone was found a few times. The chain recombines TRDV1 with TRDJ1; TRDD3 agrees at 13 bases. The V and J ends lost 2 bases and 0 bases, in that order; junction bases with no gene match: 9. Germline CDR1 TSWWSYY, CDR2 QGS. The CDR3 is made up of 19 amino acids. The CDR3 protein is CALGEWSVLGDTHTDKLIF. The CDR3 nucleotides are TGTGCTCTTGGGGAATGGTCAGTACTGGGGGATACGCACACCGATAAACTCATCTTT.

Written as DNA, the CDR3 is TGTGCCTTGAACATTACCGAGTATACTGGGGGTCGGTGCACCGATAAACTCATCTTT. This translates into CALNITEYTGGRCTDKLIF. This rearrangement joins TRDV3 to TRDJ1; the match to TRDD3 covers 8 bases. The J gene, not given by TCRdb, was assigned here from a germline match of the nucleotide sequence. The J segment lost 1 base and the V segment lost 3 bases, leaving 22 bases of the junction unmatched. Germline lookup yields CDR1 TVYSNPD and CDR2 GDNSRS (reference sequence). This CDR3 has 19 residues.

This clone was found a few times. V and J are TRDV1 and TRDJ1; 9 bases agree with TRDD3. The CDR3 spans 15 residues. Germline V CDR1 and CDR2: TSWWSYY, QGS. V lost 4 bases to trimming and J lost 10 bases; unmatched junction nucleotides: 13. CDR3 sequence: CALGVLRVGDTGLIF. The DNA of the CDR3 is TGTGCTCTTGGGGTCCTACGAGTAGGGGATACGGGACTCATCTTT.

In regard to this clone: The translated DNA and TCRdb's protein are not identical at residue 15; the protein here was translated from the DNA. This chain connects TRDV3 to TRDJ1, with 11 positions matching TRDD3. Germline V gene lookup returns CDR1 TVYSNPD and CDR2 GDNSRS (reference sequence). The CDR3 contains 17 residues. The CDR3, as DNA: TGTGCCTTCCTGTGGGGGATACGCGGGCTTAGGACCGATAAACACATCTTT. Translating it yields CAFLWGIRGLRTDKHIF.

The chain links TRDV1 to TRDJ1; 9 bases map to TRDD3. Because TCRdb records no J gene, it was assigned here through a match of the DNA to germline. The CDR3 is 23 amino acids. Germline trimming cut 0 bases from V and 0 bases from J; bases unmatched to any gene: 23. Germline assignment: CDR1 TSWWSYY and CDR2 QGS. CDR3 sequence (DNA): TGTGCTCTTGGGGAACTCACCCGTTTTACTTACTGGGGGAGGGCGCGGGACACCGATAAACTCATCTTT. As protein: CALGELTRFTYWGRARDTDKLIF.

Notes on this clone: One end of the junction does not line up with germline, which may come from a read error. V and J are TRDV2 and TRDJ3; maybe TRDD2 (5 bases). Germline CDR1 is GEAIGNYY and CDR2 is EKD. The length of the CDR3 is 18 residues. The CDR3 region is CACDTAGSHSYYTLQMFF. The CDR3 DNA is TGTGCCTGTGACACCGCGGGTAGTCACTCCTATTACACCCTACAGATGTTTTTC.

This clone is classed as medium-sized. The chain recombines TRDV1 with TRDJ1; D is perhaps TRDD3 (6 bases). The CDR3 contains 18 residues. CDR1 and CDR2 from the germline V gene are TSWWSYY and QGS. Trimming cost V 2 bases and J 6 bases, with 25 bases left between them. The CDR3 DNA reads as TGTGCTCTTGGGGAATCGGTAGCGCCGGTTCTGGGGAAGTATAAACTCATCTTT. It specifies CALGESVAPVLGKYKLIF.

This clone was detected only a few times. The chain carries TRDV3 and TRDJ2; 8 bases agree with TRDD3. The V gene end was trimmed by 3 bases and the J gene end by 9 bases; junction bases not matched to a gene: 15. Per germline, CDR1 TVYSNPD and CDR2 GDNSRS (reference sequence). This CDR3 spans 15 amino acids. The CDR3 protein is CAFLGGIRLETQLFF. The CDR3 region has the DNA TGTGCCTTCCTCGGGGGGATAAGGTTAGAAACACAACTCTTCTTT.

The gene calls are TRAV29/DV5 and TRDJ1, with 11 bases identical to TRDD3. TCRdb leaves out the J gene; it was filled in here by matching the DNA to germline. Trimming cost V 0 bases and J 3 bases; bases outside gene matches: 16. The CDR3 has 19 residues. The germline gives CDR1 NSMFDY, CDR2 ISSIKDK. CDR3 DNA: TGTGCAGCAAGCGGGACTGGACTGGGGGATAGGGAAGGGGCCGATAAACTCATCTTT. Its protein product is CAASGTGLGDREGADKLIF.

This clone has a handful of counts. The junction departs from germline at one end; a sequencing error may be responsible. In the same sample, other DNA sequences code for this CDR3. The CDR3 loop reads CACDTAYWGISPYTDKLIF. The CDR3 region has the DNA TGTGCCTGTGACACGGCTTACTGGGGGATAAGCCCGTACACCGACAAACTCATCTTT. The gene calls are TRDV2 and TRDJ1, with 11 nucleotides matching TRDD3. Germline lookup yields CDR1 GEAIGNYY and CDR2 EKD. This CDR3 contains 19 residues.

This clone has more than one count but fewer than ten. The chain combines TRDV2 with TRDJ3; D could derive from TRDD2 or TRDD3 (5 bases each). V lost 1 base and J lost 18, with 36 bases in between. This CDR3 is 20 amino acids long. Germline loops: CDR1 GEAIGNYY, CDR2 EKD. This CDR3 is CACDTPTTREYACDTRPMFF. CDR3 nucleotide sequence: TGTGCCTGTGACACACCTACTACGAGGGAATACGCCTGTGACACCCGCCCGATGTTTTTC.

This chain links TRDV1 with TRDJ1; 9 bases align to TRDD3. TCRdb records no J gene; here it was assigned by comparing the DNA to germline. Trimming at V came to 2 bases and at J to 1 base, leaving 23 bases not matched to a gene. The CDR3 has 22 residues. Germline V lookup: CDR1 TSWWSYY, CDR2 QGS. CDR3 DNA sequence: TGTGCTCTTGGGGAAATAGGGGAAACCAGCCCCTGGGGGATTGAAGGCACCGATAAACTCATCTTT. Its translation: CALGEIGETSPWGIEGTDKLIF.

The J gene is TRDJ1, the V gene TRAV29/DV5; 8 nucleotides line up with TRDD3. Germline assignment: CDR1 NSMFDY and CDR2 ISSIKDK. V lost 3 bases to trimming and J lost 3 bases; unmatched junction nucleotides: 34. This CDR3 is 23 amino acids long. The DNA for the CDR3 is TGTGCAGCAACTCTGCGCCGTTCCCTCCCCAGGGGTTGGGGGATTCGCCTAGCCGATAAACTCATCTTT. Residues: CAATLRRSLPRGWGIRLADKLIF.